This TCR beta chain was captured in a study of long-term antiretroviral therapy in people with HIV. General study points: Whereas controls had wider CDR3 length ranges, HIV repertoires had narrower ones.

Before DNA extraction, about 0.95-10 million cryopreserved PBMC were held in the samples. As regards this clone: The antigen is unknown.

Per germline, CDR1 SGHDT and CDR2 YYEEEE. This CDR3 region has 16 residues. V was cut by 0 bases and J by 4 bases, with 14 bases left in between. immunoSEQ v3.0 was run at survey level. Samples were sequenced targeting about 35,000-50,000 T-cell genomes each. Clones were read by immunoSEQ multiplex PCR, and TCRdb kept only the in-frame ones, dropping some. The table has roughly 34,000 clones, approximately 81% seen once. The V gene is TRBV5-6, the J gene TRBJ1-5, with D maybe TRBD1 (5 bases). The clonotype was recovered from a woman in her twenties or thirties with HIV. This material consisted of unsorted PBMCs, taken 2.8 years before starting antiretroviral therapy. The CDR3 region has the DNA TGTGCCAGCAGCTTGGGGGGGAACATTTTTAATCAGCCCCAGCATTTT. Translating it yields CASSLGGNIFNQPQHF.